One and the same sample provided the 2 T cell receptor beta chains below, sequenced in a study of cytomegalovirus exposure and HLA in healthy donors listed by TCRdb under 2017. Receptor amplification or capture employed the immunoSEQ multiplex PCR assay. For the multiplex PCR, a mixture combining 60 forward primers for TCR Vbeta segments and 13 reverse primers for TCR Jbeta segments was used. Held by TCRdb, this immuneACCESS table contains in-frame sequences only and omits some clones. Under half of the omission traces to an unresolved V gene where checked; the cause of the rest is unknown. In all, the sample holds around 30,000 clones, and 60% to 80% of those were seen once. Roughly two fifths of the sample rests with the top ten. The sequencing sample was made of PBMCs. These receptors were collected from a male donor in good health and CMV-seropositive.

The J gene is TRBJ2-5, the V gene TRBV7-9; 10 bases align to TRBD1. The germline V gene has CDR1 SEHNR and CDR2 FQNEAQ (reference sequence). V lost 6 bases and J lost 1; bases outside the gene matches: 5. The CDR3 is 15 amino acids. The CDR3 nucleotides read TGTGCCAGCAGTGGACAGGGGGGGGGCCAAGAGACCCAGTACTTC. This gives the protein CASSGQGGGQETQYF.

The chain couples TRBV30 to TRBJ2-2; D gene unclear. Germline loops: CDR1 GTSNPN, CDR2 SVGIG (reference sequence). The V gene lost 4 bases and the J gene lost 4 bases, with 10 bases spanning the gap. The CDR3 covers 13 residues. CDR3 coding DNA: TGTGCCTGGAACCCCTTAGTCACCGGGGAGCTGTTTTTT. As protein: CAWNPLVTGELFF. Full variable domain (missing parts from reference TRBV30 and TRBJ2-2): SQTIHQWPATLVQPVGSPLSLECTVEGTSNPNLYWYRQAAGRGLQLLFYSVGIGQISSEVPQNLSASRPQDRQFILSSKKLLLSDSGFYLCAWNPLVTGELFFGEGSRLTVL.